The T cell receptor beta chain described here comes from a study of OX40 agonist ivuxolimab in advanced cancers. Study details: Patients were infused with ivuxolimab every 2 weeks at 0.01 to 10 mg/kg. Antecedent anti-PD-1, anti-PD-L1 or anti-CTLA-4 therapy was permissible, with 40% having received some. Overall study findings and caveats: At doses 0.1 to 3.0 mg/kg, CD4+ and CD8+ clones expanded.

TCRdb keeps only in-frame clones here, not all; method: immunoSEQ multiplex PCR. This table holds 80,000 to 95,000 clones, 70% to 90% found once. The CDR3 spans 16 residues. Trimming removed 1 base from V and 0 bases from J, with 14 bases in between. The germline V gene has CDR1 SGHRS and CDR2 YFSETQ. Remarks on this clone: The antigen remains undetermined.

The specimen was CD4+ or CD8+ T cells sorted from blood, collected in a trial of the OX40 agonist ivuxolimab. The rearrangement uses TRBV5-1 and TRBJ2-7, with D tentatively TRBD1 (7 bases). The sequence was obtained from an adult with an advanced solid tumor such as melanoma, head and neck, liver or kidney cancer. The CDR3 protein is CASSLSGDRNSYEQYF. The CDR3 DNA sequence: TGCGCCAGCAGCTTGTCGGGGGACAGAAACTCCTACGAGCAGTACTTC.